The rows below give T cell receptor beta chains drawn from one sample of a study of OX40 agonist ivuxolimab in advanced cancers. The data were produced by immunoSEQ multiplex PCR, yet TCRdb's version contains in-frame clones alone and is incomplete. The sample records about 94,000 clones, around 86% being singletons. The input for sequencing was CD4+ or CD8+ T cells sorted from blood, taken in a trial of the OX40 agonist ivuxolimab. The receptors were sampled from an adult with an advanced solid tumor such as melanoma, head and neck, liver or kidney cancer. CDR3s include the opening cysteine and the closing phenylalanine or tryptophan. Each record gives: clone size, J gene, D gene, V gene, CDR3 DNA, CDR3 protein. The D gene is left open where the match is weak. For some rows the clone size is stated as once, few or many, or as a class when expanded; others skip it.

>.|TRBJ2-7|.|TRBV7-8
TGTGCCAGCAGCTTAGGGCATAGATCCTACGAGCAGTACTTC
CASSLGHRSYEQYF
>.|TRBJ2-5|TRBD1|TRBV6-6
TGTGCCAGCATCCAGGACAGGCGGGAGACCCAGTACTTC
CASIQDRRETQYF
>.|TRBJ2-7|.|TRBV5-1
TGCGCCAGCAGCTCGGTTCCTGGGGGGGCGGGGTACGAGCAGTACTTC
CASSSVPGGAGYEQYF
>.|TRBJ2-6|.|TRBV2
TGTGCCAGCAGGCCCGTAGTGTCTGGGGCCAACGTCCTGACTTTC
CASRPVVSGANVLTF
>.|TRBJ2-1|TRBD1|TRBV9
TGTGCCAGCAGCGCCAGGACAGGGGAGAATGAGCAGTTCTTC
CASSARTGENEQFF
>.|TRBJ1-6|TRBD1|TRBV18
TGTGCCAGCCGTATTACAGGGGGGAAGTCACCCCTCCACTTT
CASRITGGKSPLHF
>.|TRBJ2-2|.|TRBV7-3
TGTGCCAGCAGCTTAGTGAGGAACACCGGGGAGCTGTTTTTT
CASSLVRNTGELFF
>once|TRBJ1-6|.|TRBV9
TGTGCCAGCAGCGCCCTCCCGCCAGGGAATAATTCACCCCTCCACTTT
CASSALPPGNNSPLHF
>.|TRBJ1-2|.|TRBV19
TGTGCCAGTAGTATAGCTACAGGTGGCTACACCTTC
CASSIATGGYTF
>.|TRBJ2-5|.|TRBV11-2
TGTGCCAGCAGCTTAGGTCGAGAGACCCAGTACTTC
CASSLGRETQYF
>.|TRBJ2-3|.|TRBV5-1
TGCGCCAGCAGCTTGGACGGATTTAGCACAGATACGCAGTATTTT
CASSLDGFSTDTQYF
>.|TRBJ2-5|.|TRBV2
TGTGCCAGCAGTGCCCGGGGACATTCGCAAGAGACCCAGTACTTC
CASSARGHSQETQYF
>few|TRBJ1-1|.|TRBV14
TGTGCCAGCAGCCCAGGGCGGCACACTGAAGCTTTCTTT
CASSPGRHTEAFF
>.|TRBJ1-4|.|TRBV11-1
TGTGCCAGCAGCTTATATGGTGGGGAGGATGAAAAACTGTTTTTT
CASSLYGGEDEKLFF
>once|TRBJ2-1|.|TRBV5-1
TGCGCCAGCAGCTATTGGATCAATCCCGATGGCGATGAGCAGTTCTTC
CASSYWINPDGDEQFF
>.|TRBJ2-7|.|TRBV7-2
TGTGCCAGCAGCCTTGGCTATCGGGGTACCTACGAGCAGTACTTC
CASSLGYRGTYEQYF
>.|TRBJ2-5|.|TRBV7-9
TGTGCCAGCAGCTTATCAGTTCGGACCCAAGAGACCCAGTACTTC
CASSLSVRTQETQYF
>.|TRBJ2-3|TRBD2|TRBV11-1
TGTGCCAGCAGCGGGGGACTAGCGGGGCGGCGGGATACGCAGTATTTT
CASSGGLAGRRDTQYF
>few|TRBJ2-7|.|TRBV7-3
TGTGCCAGCAGCTTAACCGACAGTACCGAGCAGTACTTC
CASSLTDSTEQYF
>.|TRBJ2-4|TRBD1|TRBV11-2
TGTGCCAGCAGTTTAGGGGGACAGTCTGGAAACATTCAGTACTTC
CASSLGGQSGNIQYF
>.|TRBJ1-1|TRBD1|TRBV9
TGTGCCAGCAGCGCAGGGGGCGTGAACACTGAAGCTTTCTTT
CASSAGGVNTEAFF
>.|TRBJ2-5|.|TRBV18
TGTGCCAGCTCACCAACCGACAAGCCCCGGCCGCCGGTTAAGGAGACCCAGTACTTC
CASSPTDKPRPPVKETQYF
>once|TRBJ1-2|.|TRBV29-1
TGCAGCGTTGAAGATCCAACAGGGAATCACTATGGCTACACCTTC
CSVEDPTGNHYGYTF
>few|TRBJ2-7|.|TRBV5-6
TGTGCCAGCACCCAAACTCCTTCTAGCGCCGAGCAGTACTTC
CASTQTPSSAEQYF
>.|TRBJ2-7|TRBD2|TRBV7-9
TGTGCCAGCAGCTTAATCGCCGGGGGGGTGAGCGAGCAGTACTTC
CASSLIAGGVSEQYF
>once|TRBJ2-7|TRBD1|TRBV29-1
TGCAGACCTGAGGACAGGACCTACGAGCAGTACTTC
CRPEDRTYEQYF
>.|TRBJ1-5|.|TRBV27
TGTGCCAGCAGTTCAATCTTTCTATCGGACAGAAGCCAGCCCCAGCATTTT
CASSSIFLSDRSQPQHF
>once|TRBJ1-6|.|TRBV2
TGTGCCAGCAGCCAGGAGCCTCTGAGCTCCTATAATTCACCCCTCCACTTT
CASSQEPLSSYNSPLHF
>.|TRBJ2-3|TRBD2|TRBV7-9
TGTGCCAGCAGATTTACTAGCGGGGGAGCCACAGATACGCAGTATTTT
CASRFTSGGATDTQYF
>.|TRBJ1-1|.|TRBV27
TGTGCCAGCAGTTCCACCCCCCGGGGGGAAGCTTTCTTT
CASSSTPRGEAFF
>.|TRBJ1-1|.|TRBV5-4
TGTGCCAGCAGCTTGTATGGGGGAGGTGAAGCTTTCTTT
CASSLYGGGEAFF
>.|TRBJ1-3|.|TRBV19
TGTGCCAGTAGTACAGGGACGTCACGTATCTTCTCTGGAAACACCATATATTTT
CASSTGTSRIFSGNTIYF
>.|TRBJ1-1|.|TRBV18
TGTGCCAGCTCACCTAGCTCGAACACTGAAGCTTTCTTT
CASSPSSNTEAFF
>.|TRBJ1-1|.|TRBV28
TGTGCCAGCAGTTTACCCGGGGCTGAAGCTTTCTTT
CASSLPGAEAFF
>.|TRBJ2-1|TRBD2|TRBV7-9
TGTGCCAGCAGCTCAGAACCGGGACTAGCGGGGGGGCACCACAATGAGCAGTTCTTC
CASSSEPGLAGGHHNEQFF
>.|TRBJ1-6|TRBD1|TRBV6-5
TGTGCCAGCAGGTGGACAGGGGATAATTCACCCCTCCACTTT
CASRWTGDNSPLHF
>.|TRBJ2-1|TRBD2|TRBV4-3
TGCGCCAGCAGCTCCGAGCTACCGGGACTAGCGGGGTATGATGAGCAGTTCTTC
CASSSELPGLAGYDEQFF
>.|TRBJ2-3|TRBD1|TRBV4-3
TGCGCCAGCAGCCAAGGGGCCGGGACAGGGGGGGATACGCAGTATTTT
CASSQGAGTGGDTQYF
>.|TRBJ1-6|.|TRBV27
TGTGCCAGCACTACTAGTCATAATTCACCCCTCCACTTT
CASTTSHNSPLHF
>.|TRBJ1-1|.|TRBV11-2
TGTGCCAGCAGCCCAGGAGGGCGGGGATCGACCACTGAAGCTTTCTTT
CASSPGGRGSTTEAFF
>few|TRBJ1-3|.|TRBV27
TGTGCCAGCAGTACAGGGTTGACGGGAAACACCATATATTTT
CASSTGLTGNTIYF
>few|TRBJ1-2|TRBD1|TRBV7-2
TGTGCCAGCAGCTTAGAGATACAGGGGACGCCCGGTGGCTACACCTTC
CASSLEIQGTPGGYTF
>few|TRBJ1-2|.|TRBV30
TGTGCCTGGAGTGTTTTGAGTAACTATGGCTACACCTTC
CAWSVLSNYGYTF